The entry below gives a single T cell receptor (beta chain) sequence along with its context. The data belong to a study of blood T cell repertoires in COVID-19. For the study at large: The origin of the acute and convalescent COVID-19 samples was the United States, Italy and Spain. Sources were T cells, B-cell-depleted T cells, or PBMCs; the material itself was cDNA or gDNA.

Original data processing: Amplified reference gene primers provided the basis for estimating nucleated cell counts. Only in-frame clones appear in the TCRdb table, and some are missing; sequencing was by immunoSEQ multiplex PCR. That table is the source of V, J and clone size, and D and trimming were worked out from the DNA. Seen here are approximately 260,000 clones, 89% observed once, and the top ten hold around 4.6%. The CDR3 runs 13 residues. The ends lost 6 bases at V and 5 bases at J; junction bases unmatched: 3. Germline V gene sequence: CDR1 MNHEY, CDR2 SVGAGI. Sequenced: peripheral blood. The TCR sequence derives from a woman aged 40 to 55 who had recovered from COVID-19. The chain is built from TRBV6-5 and TRBJ1-5, with TRBD1 matching 8 bases. The CDR3: CASRTTGDQPQHF. The CDR3, as DNA: TGTGCCAGCAGGACGACAGGGGATCAGCCCCAGCATTTT.